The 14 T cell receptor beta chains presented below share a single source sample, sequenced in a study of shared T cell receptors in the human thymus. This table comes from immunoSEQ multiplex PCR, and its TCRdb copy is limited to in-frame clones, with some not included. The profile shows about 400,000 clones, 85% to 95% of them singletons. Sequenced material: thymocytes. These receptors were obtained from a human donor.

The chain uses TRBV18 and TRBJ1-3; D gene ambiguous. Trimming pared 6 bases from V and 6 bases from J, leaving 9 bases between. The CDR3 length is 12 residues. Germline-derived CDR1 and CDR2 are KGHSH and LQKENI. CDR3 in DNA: TGTGCCAGCTCGGGTCCTAAAAACACCATATATTTT. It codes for CASSGPKNTIYF. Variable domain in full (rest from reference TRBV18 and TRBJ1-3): NAGVMQNPRHLVRRRGQEARLRCSPMKGHSHVYWYRQLPEEGLKFMVYLQKENIIDESGMPKERFSAEFPKEGPSILRIQQVVRGDSAAYFCASSGPKNTIYFGEGSWLTVV.

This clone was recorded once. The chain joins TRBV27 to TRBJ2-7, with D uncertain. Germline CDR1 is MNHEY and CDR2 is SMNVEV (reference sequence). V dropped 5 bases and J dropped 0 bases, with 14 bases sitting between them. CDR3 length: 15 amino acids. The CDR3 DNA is TGTGCCAGCAGTCCTACGACCGGCTTCTCCTACGAGCAGTACTTC. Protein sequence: CASSPTTGFSYEQYF.

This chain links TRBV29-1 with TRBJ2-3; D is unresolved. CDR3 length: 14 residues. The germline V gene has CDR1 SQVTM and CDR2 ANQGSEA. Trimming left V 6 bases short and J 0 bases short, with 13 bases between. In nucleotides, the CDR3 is TGCAGCGTGGACCCAGGACGAAGCACAGATACGCAGTATTTT. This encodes CSVDPGRSTDTQYF.

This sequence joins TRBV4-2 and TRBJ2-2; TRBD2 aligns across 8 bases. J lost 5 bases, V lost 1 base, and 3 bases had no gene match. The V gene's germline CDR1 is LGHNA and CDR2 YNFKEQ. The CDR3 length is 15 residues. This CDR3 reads CASSQVRLATGELFF. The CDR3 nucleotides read TGTGCCAGCAGCCAAGTGCGACTAGCGACCGGGGAGCTGTTTTTT.

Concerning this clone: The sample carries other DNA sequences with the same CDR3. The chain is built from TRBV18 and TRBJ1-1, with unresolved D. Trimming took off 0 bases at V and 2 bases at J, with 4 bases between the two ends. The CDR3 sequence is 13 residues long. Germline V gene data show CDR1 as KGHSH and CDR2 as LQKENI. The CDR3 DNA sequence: TGTGCCAGCTCACCACCAGGTAACACTGAAGCTTTCTTT. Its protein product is CASSPPGNTEAFF.

The CDR3 reads CASSFGVVGTSNEQFF. In nucleotides, the CDR3 is TGTGCCAGCAGTTTTGGCGTGGTTGGCACCTCCAATGAGCAGTTCTTC. The chain has TRBV27 and TRBJ2-1; no firm D call. The V end lost 3 bases, the J end lost 6 bases, and 18 bases lay between the germline ends. This CDR3 region has 16 residues. Germline V gene lookup returns CDR1 MNHEY and CDR2 SMNVEV (reference sequence).

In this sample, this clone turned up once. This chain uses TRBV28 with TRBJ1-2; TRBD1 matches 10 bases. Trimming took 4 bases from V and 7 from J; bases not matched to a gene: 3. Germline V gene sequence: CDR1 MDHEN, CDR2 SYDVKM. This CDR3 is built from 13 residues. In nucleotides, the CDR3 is TGTGCCAGCAGTTCGGGACAGGGGAGTGGCTACACCTTC. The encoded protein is CASSSGQGSGYTF.

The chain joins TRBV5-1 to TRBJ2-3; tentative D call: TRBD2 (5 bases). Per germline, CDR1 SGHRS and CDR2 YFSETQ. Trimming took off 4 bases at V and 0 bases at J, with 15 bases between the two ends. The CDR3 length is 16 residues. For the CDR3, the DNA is TGCGCCAGCAGCCCCAGGACGGAGGTTAGCACAGATACGCAGTATTTT. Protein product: CASSPRTEVSTDTQYF.

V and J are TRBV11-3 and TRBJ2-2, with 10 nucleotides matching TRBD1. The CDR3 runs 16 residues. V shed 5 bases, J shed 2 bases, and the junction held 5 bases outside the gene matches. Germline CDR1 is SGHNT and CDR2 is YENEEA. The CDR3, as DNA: TGTGCCAGCAGCCCAGGGACAGGGGTCAACACCGGGGAGCTGTTTTTT. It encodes CASSPGTGVNTGELFF.

This CDR3 reads CASSSGTGKSDTQYF. The CDR3 nucleotides read TGTGCCAGCAGCTCCGGGACAGGGAAGTCAGATACGCAGTATTTT. The chain employs TRBV11-2 and TRBJ2-3; TRBD1 matches at 9 bases. The CDR3 is made up of 15 amino acids. The germline V gene encodes CDR1 SGHAT and CDR2 FQNNGV. Trimming cost V 4 bases and J 4 bases; bases outside gene matches: 6.

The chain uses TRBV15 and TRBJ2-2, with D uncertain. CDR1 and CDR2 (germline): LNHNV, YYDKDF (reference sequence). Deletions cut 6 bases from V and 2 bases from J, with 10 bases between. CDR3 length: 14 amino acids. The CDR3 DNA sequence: TGTGCCACCAGAGAAGACCCTAACACCGGGGAGCTGTTTTTT. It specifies CATREDPNTGELFF.

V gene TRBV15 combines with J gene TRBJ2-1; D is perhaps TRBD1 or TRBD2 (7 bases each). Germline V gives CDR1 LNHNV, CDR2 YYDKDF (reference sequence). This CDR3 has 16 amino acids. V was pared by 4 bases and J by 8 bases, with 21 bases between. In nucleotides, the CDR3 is TGTGCCACCAGCACGATAAGTGACAGGGCGGGAGATGAGCAGTTCTTC. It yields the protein CATSTISDRAGDEQFF. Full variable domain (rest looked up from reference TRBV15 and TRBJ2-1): DAMVIQNPRYQVTQFGKPVTLSCSQTLNHNVMYWYQQKSSQAPKLLFHYYDKDFNNEADTPDNFQSRRPNTSFCFLDIRSPGLGDTAMYLCATSTISDRAGDEQFFGPGTRLTVL.

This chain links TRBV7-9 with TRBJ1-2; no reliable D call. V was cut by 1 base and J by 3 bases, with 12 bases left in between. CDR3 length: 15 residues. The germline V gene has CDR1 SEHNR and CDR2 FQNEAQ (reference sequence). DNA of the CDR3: TGTGCCAGCAGCTTAGTCTCTGAGGGCCACTATGGCTACACCTTC. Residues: CASSLVSEGHYGYTF.

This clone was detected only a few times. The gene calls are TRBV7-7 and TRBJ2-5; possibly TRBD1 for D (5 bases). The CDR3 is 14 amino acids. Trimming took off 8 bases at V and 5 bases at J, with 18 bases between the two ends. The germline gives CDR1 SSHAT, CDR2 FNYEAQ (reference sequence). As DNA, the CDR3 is TGTGCCAGCCAAGACAGCCCCGTCAAGGAGACCCAGTACTTC. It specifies CASQDSPVKETQYF.